The clone carrying this TCR beta chain occurred once. The antigen is undetermined. This entry comes from a study of T cell repertoires in cytomegalovirus infection. Study-wide context: Both recently identified HLA-C-restricted and well-studied HLA-B-restricted CMV epitopes were used in the study.

Trimming removed 6 bases at V and 5 bases at J, with 17 bases between. The CDR3 is 15 amino acids. The germline gives CDR1 LNHDA, CDR2 SQIVND (reference sequence). The study's findings and limits: The response measured ex vivo was dominated by TCR beta clonotypes (HLA-C-restricted and CMV-specific). Cumulative frequency (of public TCR beta family members) identified carriers of CMV plus the relevant HLA.

TCRdb ran MiXCR on the reads and lists one entry per CDR3 protein. This sample has about 740,000 distinct CDR3 sequences, with 30% to 35% found just once. This receptor was taken from a human donor in good health (CMV status not recorded). Some clones in this sample may be carry-over from other donors' samples. The source was cultured PBMCs, collected from culture after CMV antigen stimulation. The genes are TRBV19 and TRBJ1-5; perhaps TRBD1 as D (6 bases). CDR3 sequence reads: CASSLGARGDQPQHF. The CDR3, as DNA: TGTGCCAGTAGCCTCGGGGCCAGGGGTGATCAGCCCCAGCATTTT.